This T cell receptor beta chain is drawn from a study of technical replicates of blood from several donors. There are 16 residues in the CDR3. Germline CDR1 SGHDN, CDR2 FVKESK. Trimming removed 4 bases from V and 15 bases from J; junction bases left unmatched: 12. Some clones are missing from TCRdb's copy, which holds only in-frame ones; the method was immunoSEQ multiplex PCR. The sample has roughly 68,000 clones, around nine tenths seen once. V is TRBV14 and J is TRBJ2-1; 16 bases are shared with TRBD2. Sequencing used PBMCs. The clonotype originates from a human donor in good health. Some clones in this sample may be carry-over from other donors' samples. The CDR3 bases are TGTGCCAGCAGCCCACGGGGGACTAGCGGGAGGGCCGTATCGTTCTTC. Encoded protein: CASSPRGTSGRAVSFF. The entire variable domain, with the rest obtained from reference TRBV14 and TRBJ2-1, is as follows: EAGVTQFPSHSVIEKGQTVTLRCDPISGHDNLYWYRRVMGKEIKFLLHFVKESKQDESGMPNNRFLAERTGGTYSTLKVQPAELEDSGVYFCASSPRGTSGRAVSFFGPGTRLTVL.